The 31 T cell receptor beta chains listed next were all sequenced from one sample in a study of cytomegalovirus exposure and HLA in healthy donors. PCR primers comprised 60 Vbeta and 13 Jbeta primers. Method: immunoSEQ multiplex PCR; TCRdb's copy keeps in-frame clones and lacks some. Found here are approximately 190,000 clones, about 86% of them singletons; the top ten hold over 1.5%. The sample taken for sequencing was PBMCs. Receptors originate from a man in his forties in good health and CMV-seropositive.

The chain carries TRBV10-2 and TRBJ2-4; a weak D match, TRBD1 (6 bases). The CDR3 runs 17 residues. In germline, CDR1 is WSHSY, CDR2 SAAADI. V lost 3 bases, J lost 1 base, and 16 bases lay in between. The CDR3 protein is CASSENRESVAKNIQYF. In DNA, the CDR3 is TGCGCCAGCAGTGAAAACAGGGAGAGTGTCGCCAAAAACATTCAGTACTTC.

The chain combines TRBV28 with TRBJ2-5, with a tentative D call TRBD1 (5 bases). Germline values: CDR1 MDHEN, CDR2 SYDVKM. The CDR3 contains 15 residues. Trimming left V 5 bases short and J 2 bases short, with 15 bases between. CDR3 bases: TGTGCCAGCAGTCTAACCCTAACAGGACAAGAGACCCAGTACTTC. This encodes CASSLTLTGQETQYF.

The genes are TRBV28 and TRBJ2-5; TRBD1 aligns across 9 bases. J lost 4 bases, V lost 4 bases, and 7 bases had no gene match. CDR3 length equals 15 residues. Germline V gene lookup returns CDR1 MDHEN and CDR2 SYDVKM. CDR3 loop: CASSSPGTGLETQYF. CDR3 in DNA: TGTGCCAGCAGTTCCCCCGGGACAGGGCTAGAGACCCAGTACTTC.

V and J are TRBV5-1 and TRBJ2-2; TRBD1 matches 8 bases. The CDR3 consists of 15 residues. The V segment lost 3 bases and the J segment 9 bases; nucleotides outside the gene matches: 10. CDR1 SGHRS and CDR2 YFSETQ come from the germline V gene. The DNA for the CDR3 is TGCGCCAGCAGCTCTGGGACAGGAGCGAGCCGGGAGCTGTTTTTT. It translates to CASSSGTGASRELFF. The full variable domain, in which reference TRBV5-1 and TRBJ2-2 provide the parts outside the CDR3, is KAGVTQTPRYLIKTRGQQVTLSCSPISGHRSVSWYQQTPGQGLQFLFEYFSETQRNKGNFPGRFSGRQFSNSRSEMNVSTLELGDSALYLCASSSGTGASRELFFGEGSRLTVL.

The chain carries TRBV28 and TRBJ2-7; the D gene is possibly TRBD2 (5 bases). CDR3 size: 12 residues. Deletions cut 5 bases from V and 6 bases from J, with 11 bases between. CDR1 is MDHEN and CDR2 is SYDVKM in the germline V gene. CDR3 sequence (DNA): TGTGCCAGCAGTCCCCCCGGGGTCGAGCAGTACTTC. This codes for CASSPPGVEQYF. Using reference TRBV28 and TRBJ2-7 for the parts outside the CDR3, the full variable domain is DVKVTQSSRYLVKRTGEKVFLECVQDMDHENMFWYRQDPGLGLRLIYFSYDVKMKEKGDIPEGYSVSREKKERFSLILESASTNQTSMYLCASSPPGVEQYFGPGTRLTVT.

V and J are TRBV6-5 and TRBJ1-2; TRBD1 matches 9 bases. This CDR3 is built from 13 residues. Germline V lookup: CDR1 MNHEY, CDR2 SVGAGI. V lost 5 bases, J lost 8 bases, and 6 bases stayed unmatched. CDR3 protein: CASSGTGFSGYTF. As DNA, the CDR3 is TGTGCCAGCAGTGGGACAGGGTTCAGCGGCTACACCTTC.

Here the CDR3 reads CASRRAGSTDTQYF. CDR3 bases: TGTGCCAGCCGGCGAGCAGGTAGCACAGATACGCAGTATTTT. The chain uses TRBV7-9 and TRBJ2-3; D unresolved. CDR3 length equals 14 residues. Germline values: CDR1 SEHNR, CDR2 FQNEAQ (reference sequence). V shed 8 bases and J shed 0 bases, with 12 bases lying between them.

As DNA, the CDR3 is TGTGCCAGCAGTGTTGTGGGGCTGGGGGATACGCAGTATTTT. It codes for CASSVVGLGDTQYF. The genes are TRBV2 and TRBJ2-3; tentatively, D is TRBD1 (5 bases). There are 14 residues in the CDR3. V lost 4 bases, J lost 6 bases, and 14 bases lay in between. The germline gives CDR1 SNHLY, CDR2 FYNNEI.

CDR3 DNA sequence: TGCGCCAGCAGCCAGTCTACAGGGGCTGGAAACACCATATATTTT. This translates into CASSQSTGAGNTIYF. The chain links TRBV5-1 to TRBJ1-3, with 7 bases lining up with TRBD1. The CDR3 is 15 residues long. In germline, CDR1 is SGHRS, CDR2 YFSETQ. Trimming removed 4 bases from V and 2 bases from J; junction bases left unmatched: 6.

The gene calls are TRBV7-2 and TRBJ2-5; 7 bases fit TRBD2. CDR3 length equals 15 residues. V was pared by 6 bases and J by 3 bases, with 10 bases of the junction left unmatched. Germline V lookup: CDR1 SGHTA, CDR2 FQGNSA. CDR3 protein: CASRQTGTNEETQYF. The DNA for the CDR3 is TGTGCCAGCAGACAGACCGGGACTAACGAAGAGACCCAGTACTTC.

The V call is TRBV4-3, the J call TRBJ2-6; D is unclear. The CDR3 extends over 16 amino acids. Germline V CDR1 and CDR2: LGHNA, YSLEER. V was shortened by 0 bases and J by 2 bases, with 8 bases between the two germline ends. The CDR3 nucleotides are TGCGCCAGCAGCCAAGATCACGGAGCTGGGGCCAACGTCCTGACTTTC. As protein: CASSQDHGAGANVLTF.

The V call is TRBV29-1, the J call TRBJ1-2; D gene uncertain. Germline assignment: CDR1 SQVTM and CDR2 ANQGSEA. V lost 2 bases and J lost 0, with 7 bases in between. The CDR3 runs 13 residues. The CDR3, as DNA: TGCAGCGTTGAAACTTTCGCTAACTATGGCTACACCTTC. Amino acid sequence: CSVETFANYGYTF.

A few counts support this clone. The rearrangement uses TRBV7-9 and TRBJ2-2; the match to TRBD1 covers 9 bases. This CDR3 contains 16 residues. V lost 5 bases and J lost 5; bases outside the gene matches: 9. Germline V CDR1 and CDR2: SEHNR, FQNEAQ (reference sequence). The CDR3 reads CASSRPGQGITGELFF. DNA of the CDR3: TGTGCCAGCAGCCGACCGGGACAGGGTATAACCGGGGAGCTGTTTTTT.

The J gene is TRBJ2-7, the V gene TRBV6-1, with TRBD1 as a possible D gene (6 bases). Germline loops: CDR1 MNHNS, CDR2 SASEGT. Trimming took off 3 bases at V and 2 bases at J, with 14 bases between the two ends. The CDR3 is made up of 15 amino acids. This CDR3 is CASSDSGTPAYEQYF. DNA for the CDR3: TGTGCCAGCAGTGATTCCGGGACACCTGCCTACGAGCAGTACTTC.

This chain joins TRBV19 and TRBJ1-2; D is unresolved. CDR1 is LNHDA and CDR2 is SQIVND in the germline V gene (reference sequence). The V end lost 5 bases, the J end lost 0 bases, and 10 bases lay between the germline ends. CDR3 length: 14 residues. The CDR3 sequence is CASSRSSANYGYTF. DNA of the CDR3: TGTGCCAGTAGTCGGTCGTCCGCTAACTATGGCTACACCTTC.

This clone came up once. The V gene is TRBV25-1, the J gene TRBJ2-5, with 8 bases that match TRBD2. The CDR3 length is 13 residues. The ends lost 3 bases at V and 7 bases at J; junction bases unmatched: 4. Germline CDR1 and CDR2: MGHDK and SYGVNS. The CDR3 sequence is CASSDDSGGTQYF. The CDR3 DNA is TGTGCCAGCAGTGACGACAGCGGGGGGACCCAGTACTTC.

J is TRBJ2-5 and V is TRBV6-1; 7 bases agree with TRBD1. The CDR3 has 13 residues. V shed 4 bases, J shed 5 bases, and the junction held 4 bases outside the gene matches. Germline-derived CDR1 and CDR2 are MNHNS and SASEGT. The CDR3 sequence: CASSGGQHETQYF. CDR3 DNA: TGTGCCAGCAGTGGGGGACAGCATGAGACCCAGTACTTC.

This chain connects TRBV2 to TRBJ2-1; TRBD2 matches at 12 bases. V lost 3 bases to trimming and J lost 6 bases; unmatched junction nucleotides: 6. The CDR3 covers 16 residues. CDR1 and CDR2 (germline): SNHLY, FYNNEI. Written as DNA, the CDR3 is TGTGCCAGCAGTGATAGACTAGCGGGAGTTGGCAATGAGCAGTTCTTC. As protein: CASSDRLAGVGNEQFF. The whole variable domain, filled in from reference TRBV2 and TRBJ2-1, reads EPEVTQTPSHQVTQMGQEVILRCVPISNHLYFYWYRQILGQKVEFLVSFYNNEISEKSEIFDDQFSVERPDGSNFTLKIRSTKLEDSAMYFCASSDRLAGVGNEQFFGPGTRLTVL.

The V call is TRBV7-8, the J call TRBJ1-1; 11 bases agree with TRBD1. The CDR3 loop spans 16 amino acids. The junction had 12 bases not matched to a gene; V was cut back by 1 base and J by 11 bases. CDR1 SGHVS and CDR2 FQNEAQ come from the germline V gene. The CDR3, as DNA: TGTGCCAGCAGCTTAGGGGGTGCGTATGGACAGGGGGCGGCTTTCTTT. Its protein is CASSLGGAYGQGAAFF.

The chain joins TRBV11-2 to TRBJ2-1; 13 bases match TRBD2. This CDR3 is 17 amino acids long. V lost 0 bases, J lost 7 bases, and 6 bases stayed unmatched. The germline V gene has CDR1 SGHAT and CDR2 FQNNGV. CDR3 sequence reads: CASSLDLGLAGVNEQFF. The CDR3 DNA reads TGTGCCAGCAGCTTAGATCTCGGACTAGCGGGAGTAAATGAGCAGTTCTTC.

V usage is TRBV5-1 and J usage is TRBJ2-1; D gene ambiguous. Trimming removed 0 bases from V and 9 bases from J, with 10 bases in between. The CDR3 loop spans 13 amino acids. The germline CDR1 and CDR2 sequences are SGHRS and YFSETQ. The CDR3 region is CASSLAVGPEQFF. CDR3 in DNA: TGCGCCAGCAGCTTGGCCGTGGGCCCTGAGCAGTTCTTC.

The V gene is TRBV5-1, the J gene TRBJ2-7, with 7 bases identical to TRBD2. This CDR3 region has 16 residues. After removal of 2 bases from V and 0 bases from J, the junction contained 8 bases not matched to a gene. CDR1 and CDR2 from the germline V gene are SGHRS and YFSETQ. CDR3 sequence reads: CASSFPASGSSYEQYF. CDR3 DNA: TGCGCCAGCAGCTTCCCCGCTAGCGGCAGCTCCTACGAGCAGTACTTC.

The chain employs TRBV27 and TRBJ1-6, with D possibly TRBD1 on 5 matching bases. The germline V gene encodes CDR1 MNHEY and CDR2 SMNVEV (reference sequence). This CDR3 contains 13 residues. The V end was cut by 3 bases, the J end by 12 bases, with 12 bases between. CDR3 in amino acids: CASSFSRVRPLHF. CDR3 bases: TGTGCCAGCAGTTTCAGCAGGGTAAGACCCCTCCACTTT.

This clone was counted only a few times. An end of the junction does not agree with germline; a read error may underlie this. The gene calls are TRBV5-6 and TRBJ2-6; a possible D gene is TRBD1 (5 bases). The CDR3 totals 15 residues. Looked up from germline, CDR1 is SGHDT and CDR2 is YYEEEE. This CDR3 is CASSFGVSGANGLTF. In DNA form, the CDR3 reads TGTGCCAGCAGCTTCGGAGTGTCTGGGGCCAACGGCCTGACTTTC. Supplemented by reference TRBV5-6 and TRBJ2-6, the full variable domain reads DAGVTQSPTHLIKTRGQQVTLRCSPKSGHDTVSWYQQALGQGPQFIFQYYEEEERQRGNFPDRFSGHQFPNYSSELNVNALLLGDSALYLCASSFGVSGANGLTFGAGSRLTVL.

V and J are TRBV5-4 and TRBJ2-1, with D possibly matching TRBD2 (5 bases). Germline CDR1 is SGHNT and CDR2 is YYREEE (reference sequence). The CDR3 consists of 14 residues. V dropped 4 bases and J dropped 9 bases, with 17 bases sitting between them. The chain's CDR3 is CASSTSQAGGEQFF. CDR3 nucleotides: TGTGCCAGCAGCACAAGCCAGGCGGGCGGTGAGCAGTTCTTC.

The chain couples TRBV25-1 to TRBJ2-5, with D unclear. The CDR3 runs to 14 residues. Germline loops: CDR1 MGHDK, CDR2 SYGVNS. Trimming left V 3 bases short and J 0 bases short, with 8 bases between. The CDR3 here is CASSETQDQETQYF. The CDR3 DNA reads as TGTGCCAGCAGTGAGACCCAGGACCAAGAGACCCAGTACTTC.

The genes are TRBV7-9 and TRBJ2-2, with a tentative D call TRBD1 (5 bases). The CDR3 is 14 residues long. Germline V gene data show CDR1 as SEHNR and CDR2 as FQNEAQ (reference sequence). Trimming left V 4 bases short and J 2 bases short, with 8 bases between. The CDR3 DNA reads as TGTGCCAGCAGCTCCCAGGGCAACACCGGGGAGCTGTTTTTT. Encoded protein: CASSSQGNTGELFF.

The gene calls are TRBV7-9 and TRBJ1-5; D not certain. Germline loops: CDR1 SEHNR, CDR2 FQNEAQ (reference sequence). Trimming pared 0 bases from V and 9 bases from J, leaving 12 bases between. This CDR3 contains 14 residues. The CDR3: CASSLAPGEGPQHF. For the CDR3, the DNA is TGTGCCAGCAGCTTAGCTCCCGGAGAGGGGCCCCAGCATTTT.

The chain has TRBV12-5 and TRBJ2-1; D is possibly TRBD1 (5 bases). Trimming left V 3 bases short and J 8 bases short, with 14 bases between. CDR3 size: 14 residues. The germline V gene encodes CDR1 LGHNT and CDR2 FRNRAP. The CDR3 region is CASGFSQGWDEQFF. The CDR3 coding sequence is TGTGCTAGTGGTTTCAGTCAGGGATGGGATGAGCAGTTCTTC.

V gene TRBV10-3 combines with J gene TRBJ2-1; D is unresolved. V was shortened by 8 bases and J by 6 bases, with 17 bases between the two germline ends. The CDR3 spans 14 residues. The germline V gene has CDR1 ENHRY and CDR2 SYGVKD. The CDR3 nucleotides read TGTGCCATCGGCACGCCGCAGGTCTCCAATGAGCAGTTCTTC. The encoded protein is CAIGTPQVSNEQFF.

The chain joins TRBV6-1 to TRBJ2-3; a weak D match, TRBD2 (6 bases). The V end was cut by 1 base, the J end by 0 bases, with 11 bases between. Germline V CDR1 and CDR2: MNHNS, SASEGT. CDR3 length: 16 amino acids. The CDR3 reads CASSEGRGTSTDTQYF. The DNA for the CDR3 is TGTGCCAGCAGTGAAGGGCGGGGAACTAGCACAGATACGCAGTATTTT.